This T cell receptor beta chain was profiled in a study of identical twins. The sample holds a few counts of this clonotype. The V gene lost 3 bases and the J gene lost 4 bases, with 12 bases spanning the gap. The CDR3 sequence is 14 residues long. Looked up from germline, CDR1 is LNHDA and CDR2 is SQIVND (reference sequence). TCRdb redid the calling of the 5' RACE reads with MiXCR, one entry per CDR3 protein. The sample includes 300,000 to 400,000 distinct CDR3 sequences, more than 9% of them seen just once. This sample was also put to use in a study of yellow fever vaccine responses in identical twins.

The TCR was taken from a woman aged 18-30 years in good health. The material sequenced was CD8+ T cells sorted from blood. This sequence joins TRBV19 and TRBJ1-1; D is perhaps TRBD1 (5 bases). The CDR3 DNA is TGTGCCAGTAGTATTGCGGCTGGGGGCACTGAAGCTTTCTTT. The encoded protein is CASSIAAGGTEAFF.